This paragraph covers one T cell receptor (beta chain) sequence. Its cognate antigen is unknown. Unique molecular identifiers were affixed to single, distinct cDNA molecules. TCRdb re-called the 5' RACE reads through MiXCR, storing one row per CDR3 protein. The sample gives under 60,000 distinct CDR3 sequences, under 15% of which show up once; roughly a tenth is in the top ten. This specimen belongs to a study of early T cells in non-severe SARS-CoV-2 infection. Looking at the study overall: The authors sequenced bulk RNA from unsorted whole blood, leaving chains unpaired.

Germline values: CDR1 SQVTM, CDR2 ANQGSEA. V lost 5 bases to trimming and J lost 2 bases, with 6 bases between them. The CDR3 is 11 residues long. The study, taken as a whole, reports: Anti-spike CD8 specificities were favored by VDJdb matching, whose results missed private and CD4 specificities.

This receptor was obtained from an adult who was a healthcare worker with PCR-confirmed SARS-CoV-2 infection or an uninfected control (not recorded which). The V call is TRBV29-1, the J call TRBJ1-1; the D is unclear. Sequenced sample: whole blood. The CDR3 reads CSVKSNTEAFF. The CDR3 DNA is TGCAGCGTTAAGTCTAACACTGAAGCTTTCTTT.